This T cell receptor beta chain was retrieved from a study of lymphopenia after photon versus proton radiotherapy. The protocol was immunoSEQ multiplex PCR, while the TCRdb copy is restricted to in-frame clones and leaves out a portion. The sample lists 6,000 to 9,500 clones; about 80% were seen once. Within the sample, this clone is large. The clonotype originates from a man in his thirties or forties with gastric cancer. This specimen consisted of peripheral blood, obtained from a patient treated with photon-based radiotherapy.

The CDR3 here is CANLEGEQFF. The CDR3 DNA sequence: TGCGCCAACTTAGAGGGTGAGCAGTTCTTC. This chain connects TRBV10-1 to TRBJ2-1; D possibly corresponds to TRBD2 (5 bases). This CDR3 is built from 10 residues. The germline gives CDR1 WNHNN, CDR2 SYGVQD (reference sequence). The V gene lost 10 bases and the J gene lost 9 bases, with 10 bases spanning the gap.